This T cell receptor (beta chain) emerged from a study of CD8+ T cells in alopecia areata. General study points: Sequenced scalp T cells also include alphabeta T cells resident in normal skin.

This clone was detected only a few times. Its antigen is unknown. The CDR3 sequence is 15 residues long. V was clipped by 1 base and J by 2 bases; unmatched bases: 1. Germline assignment: CDR1 PRHDT and CDR2 FYEKMQ (reference sequence). Indicated treatment: oral pan-JAK inhibitor, 5-10 mg twice daily. As the sequencing template, cDNA was produced by extracting RNA and reverse transcribing it. This table comes from immunoSEQ multiplex PCR, and its TCRdb copy is limited to in-frame clones, with some not included. This sample has about 100,000 clones, with about 61% found just once. The TCR sequence derives from a human donor with alopecia areata. The specimen was CD8+ T cells sorted from blood, collected at approximately week 55, from a patient treated with tofacitinib. The V and J genes are TRBV13 and TRBJ2-1; 8 bases fit TRBD1. This CDR3 is CASSLAQGAYNEQFF. CDR3 nucleotide sequence: TGTGCCAGCAGCTTAGCACAGGGGGCCTACAATGAGCAGTTCTTC. Variable domain in full (rest from reference TRBV13 and TRBJ2-1): AAGVIQSPRHLIKEKRETATLKCYPIPRHDTVYWYQQGPGQDPQFLISFYEKMQSDKGSIPDRFSAQQFSDYHSELNMSSLELGDSALYFCASSLAQGAYNEQFFGPGTRLTVL.